The 17 T cell receptor beta chains listed next were all sequenced from one sample in a study of radiotherapy plus CTLA-4 blockade in lung cancer (dated by TCRdb to 2016 to 2019). The library came from the immunoSEQ multiplex PCR assay. TCRdb took over this immuneACCESS table, retaining in-frame rearrangements with V and J assigned. Such tables are incomplete; in checked studies, under half of the missing clones stem from an unresolved V gene, and the remainder is unexplained. The sample table holds about 97,000 clones, of which 65% to 80% were seen once. Approximately 2.8% of the sample is taken by the ten largest. This material consisted of peripheral blood, taken from a patient treated with radiotherapy plus ipilimumab. The receptors derive from a human donor with non-small cell lung cancer who had a partial response to radiotherapy plus ipilimumab. Some clones in this sample may be carry-over from other donors' samples.

V usage is TRBV19 and J usage is TRBJ2-1, with D perhaps TRBD2 (6 bases). V lost 3 bases, J lost 10 bases, and 22 bases lay in between. The CDR3 has 16 amino acids. Germline V gives CDR1 LNHDA, CDR2 SQIVND (reference sequence). This chain's CDR3 is CASSIGFSSASPEQFF. CDR3 in DNA: TGTGCCAGTAGTATTGGCTTCTCTAGCGCGTCTCCAGAGCAGTTCTTC. Drawing the rest from reference TRBV19 and TRBJ2-1, the complete variable domain is DGGITQSPKYLFRKEGQNVTLSCEQNLNHDAMYWYRQDPGQGLRLIYYSQIVNDFQKGDIAEGYSVSREKKESFPLTVTSAQKNPTAFYLCASSIGFSSASPEQFFGPGTRLTVL.

The V call is TRBV11-2, the J call TRBJ2-3, with a possible D match to TRBD2 (6 bases). Germline-derived CDR1 and CDR2 are SGHAT and FQNNGV. This CDR3 is built from 17 residues. V was pared by 4 bases and J by 4 bases, with 21 bases between. The CDR3 loop is CASSSGVRAPPADTQYF. The DNA for the CDR3 is TGTGCCAGCAGCTCGGGAGTTAGGGCTCCTCCTGCAGATACGCAGTATTTT.

The genes are TRBV18 and TRBJ2-1, with TRBD2 identical over 11 bases. The CDR3 sequence is 18 residues long. CDR1 and CDR2 (germline): KGHSH, LQKENI. V trimming: 2 bases; J trimming: 6 bases; junction bases outside the gene matches: 12. This CDR3 reads CASSPFLSLAGATNEQFF. CDR3 bases: TGTGCCAGCTCACCATTTTTATCACTAGCGGGGGCTACCAATGAGCAGTTCTTC.

CDR3 nucleotide sequence: TGTGCCAGCGCCACCCCCCCGGGACAAGAGACCCAGTACTTC. Translation: CASATPPGQETQYF. The J gene is TRBJ2-5, the V gene TRBV7-2; tentatively, D is TRBD2 (5 bases). V lost 8 bases, J lost 2 bases, and 15 bases lay in between. The CDR3 contains 14 residues. CDR1 is SGHTA and CDR2 is FQGNSA in the germline V gene.

This chain uses TRBV19 with TRBJ2-2, with no clear D. Germline CDR1 is LNHDA and CDR2 is SQIVND (reference sequence). The CDR3 contains 12 residues. V lost 6 bases to trimming and J lost 5 bases, with 7 bases between them. CDR3 sequence (DNA): TGTGCCAGTAGCCCCAGGACCGGGGAGCTGTTTTTT. It is translated as CASSPRTGELFF.

V is TRBV2 and J is TRBJ2-1; 11 bases match TRBD2. The CDR3 is made up of 17 amino acids. J lost 4 bases, V lost 6 bases, and 11 bases had no gene match. Germline V gives CDR1 SNHLY, CDR2 FYNNEI. CDR3 sequence: CASRLLASGRRYNEQFF. DNA of the CDR3: TGTGCCAGCAGGCTATTGGCTAGCGGGAGGAGGTACAATGAGCAGTTCTTC.

This chain's CDR3 is CASSPDRVYDTQYF. DNA for the CDR3: TGTGCCAGCTCACCAGACAGGGTCTATGATACGCAGTATTTT. The chain links TRBV18 to TRBJ2-3; the match to TRBD1 covers 7 bases. Germline values: CDR1 KGHSH, CDR2 LQKENI. There are 14 residues in the CDR3. V lost 2 bases, J lost 6 bases, and 5 bases stayed unmatched.

The genes are TRBV28 and TRBJ2-1, with TRBD1 identical over 8 bases. The CDR3 runs to 13 residues. Germline V gene data show CDR1 as MDHEN and CDR2 as SYDVKM. V shed 7 bases, J shed 9 bases, and the junction held 8 bases outside the gene matches. The CDR3 nucleotides are TGTGCCAGCATTGACAGGGGCCGGAGTGAGCAGTTCTTC. Amino acids: CASIDRGRSEQFF.

The rearrangement joins TRBV11-2 to TRBJ2-2, with 15 bases identical to TRBD2. The CDR3 has 18 amino acids. The germline V gene encodes CDR1 SGHAT and CDR2 FQNNGV. V gave up 5 bases and J gave up 1 base; unmatched junction bases: 5. This CDR3 is CASSIRTSGGVNTGELFF. The CDR3 nucleotides are TGTGCCAGCAGCATAAGGACTAGCGGGGGGGTGAACACCGGGGAGCTGTTTTTT.

This clone has more than one count but fewer than ten. The V and J genes are TRBV10-1 and TRBJ1-1; D unclear. This CDR3 comprises 12 residues. Germline V gene data show CDR1 as WNHNN and CDR2 as SYGVQD (reference sequence). V was clipped by 5 bases and J by 4 bases, with 8 bases between them. The CDR3 DNA is TGCGCCAGCAGTCGCAGTGGCACTGAAGCTTTCTTT. Translated: CASSRSGTEAFF.

This chain connects TRBV30 to TRBJ2-3; D unclear. Trimming took 0 bases from V and 4 from J, leaving 8 bases between them. The CDR3 is 13 amino acids. CDR1 is GTSNPN, CDR2 SVGIG, per germline (reference sequence). CDR3 sequence reads: CAWSVAGPDTQYF. The DNA for the CDR3 is TGTGCCTGGAGTGTAGCTGGGCCAGATACGCAGTATTTT.

V is TRBV6-1 and J is TRBJ2-7, with TRBD1 matching over 9 bases. CDR1 and CDR2 (germline): MNHNS, SASEGT. V lost 8 bases to trimming and J lost 1 base; unmatched junction nucleotides: 3. This CDR3 region has 13 residues. The CDR3, as DNA: TGTGCCAGCGGGGGACAGGGTTCCTACGAGCAGTACTTC. It specifies CASGGQGSYEQYF.

This clone was observed a single time. The chain is built from TRBV4-2 and TRBJ1-2, with a possible D match to TRBD1 (5 bases). Trimming stripped 0 bases from V and 5 bases from J, with 13 bases between. The CDR3 extends over 15 amino acids. Germline V gene lookup returns CDR1 LGHNA and CDR2 YNFKEQ. The CDR3 reads CASSQDLLQEYGYTF. Written as DNA, the CDR3 is TGTGCCAGCAGCCAAGATCTATTACAGGAGTATGGCTACACCTTC.

The rearrangement joins TRBV7-3 to TRBJ2-3; D ambiguous. This CDR3 region has 14 residues. Germline lookup yields CDR1 SGHTA and CDR2 FQGTGA. V dropped 5 bases and J dropped 6 bases, with 15 bases sitting between them. Written as DNA, the CDR3 is TGTGCCAGCAGCCCAAGTCATAGCTCGGATACGCAGTATTTT. Protein: CASSPSHSSDTQYF.

The CDR3 sequence is CASSLYGIRERETQYF. CDR3 DNA sequence: TGTGCCAGCAGCTTGTATGGGATCCGGGAGCGAGAGACCCAGTACTTC. The chain uses TRBV5-4 and TRBJ2-5, with a weak D call TRBD2 (6 bases). Germline V gene data show CDR1 as SGHNT and CDR2 as YYREEE (reference sequence). The CDR3 loop spans 16 amino acids. Between the trimmed V and J ends, which lost 1 base and 4 bases, there was a span of 17 bases.

The rearrangement uses TRBV7-2 and TRBJ2-5; 7 bases match TRBD1. The germline V gene has CDR1 SGHTA and CDR2 FQGNSA. V was clipped by 3 bases and J by 1 base; unmatched bases: 2. This CDR3 region has 14 residues. The CDR3: CASSLTGIQETQYF. The CDR3 DNA is TGTGCCAGCAGCTTGACAGGGATCCAAGAGACCCAGTACTTC.

The chain combines TRBV19 with TRBJ1-1; D may be TRBD1 (6 bases). CDR1 is LNHDA, CDR2 SQIVND, per germline (reference sequence). The CDR3 has 13 amino acids. Trimming removed 6 bases from V and 0 bases from J, with 8 bases in between. In nucleotides, the CDR3 is TGTGCCAGTAGGGACAGCATGAACACTGAAGCTTTCTTT. Its protein is CASRDSMNTEAFF.